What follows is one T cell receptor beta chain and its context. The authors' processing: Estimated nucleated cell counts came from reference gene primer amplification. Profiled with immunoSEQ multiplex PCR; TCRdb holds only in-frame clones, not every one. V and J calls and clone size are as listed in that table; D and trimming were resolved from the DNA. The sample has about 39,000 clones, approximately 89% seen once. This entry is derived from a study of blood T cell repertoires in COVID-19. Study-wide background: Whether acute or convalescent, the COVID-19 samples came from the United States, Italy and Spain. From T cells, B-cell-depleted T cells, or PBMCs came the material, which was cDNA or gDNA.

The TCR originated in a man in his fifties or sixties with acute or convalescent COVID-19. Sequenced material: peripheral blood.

CDR3 amino acids: CASSLGQGADTQYF. CDR3 sequence (DNA): TGTGCCAGCAGCTTAGGACAGGGGGCAGATACGCAGTATTTT. V is TRBV7-2 and J is TRBJ2-3, with 9 bases aligning to TRBD1. CDR3 length: 14 residues. Trimming took 1 base from V and 4 from J; bases not matched to a gene: 0. CDR1 and CDR2 from the germline V gene are SGHTA and FQGNSA.